The 21 T cell receptor beta chains below were found in one sample sequenced in a study of beta chain features in type 1 diabetes. Broader study findings: Type 1 diabetes patients had TCRB CDR3s that were shorter (moderately but significantly so) in all four CD4+ subsets.

The investigators reverse transcribed all of the isolated RNA, so they sequenced expressed TCRB transcripts. The repertoire was sequenced with immunoSEQ multiplex PCR; TCRdb's copy has only in-frame clones and lacks some. The table has some 200,000 clones, approximately 16% seen once. These receptors' antigens are unknown. The specimen sequenced was naive CD4+ T cells from blood. The source is a man aged 25-40 years with type 1 diabetes.

This clone was observed a few times. The chain couples TRBV10-3 to TRBJ2-3; TRBD2 matches 7 bases. The CDR3 loop spans 15 amino acids. Germline CDR1 is ENHRY and CDR2 is SYGVKD. The V and J ends lost 4 bases and 1 base, in that order; junction bases with no gene match: 5. The CDR3 spells CAISGRLAGTDTQYF. The CDR3 DNA reads TGTGCCATCAGTGGGCGGCTAGCGGGCACAGATACGCAGTATTTT.

There are a few counts of this clone. The chain has TRBV7-9 and TRBJ1-4, with D perhaps TRBD1 (6 bases). V was pared by 5 bases and J by 6 bases, with 13 bases between. This CDR3 has 14 residues. Germline values: CDR1 SEHNR, CDR2 FQNEAQ (reference sequence). The CDR3 protein is CASSDPRTDEKLFF. The CDR3 DNA sequence: TGTGCCAGCAGCGATCCGCGGACAGATGAAAAACTGTTTTTT.

This clone appeared a few times. V usage is TRBV9 and J usage is TRBJ2-4; 9 bases match TRBD2. J lost 8 bases, V lost 4 bases, and 13 bases had no gene match. The CDR3 has 16 amino acids. Looked up from germline, CDR1 is SGDLS and CDR2 is YYNGEE. CDR3: CASSLGDSGSVHIQYF. DNA of the CDR3: TGTGCCAGCAGCCTGGGCGATAGCGGGAGTGTGCACATTCAGTACTTC.

The rearrangement uses TRBV7-9 and TRBJ2-2; either TRBD1 or TRBD2 may fit D (5 bases each). There are 15 residues in the CDR3. V lost 9 bases, J lost 1 base, and 15 bases lay in between. Germline CDR1 and CDR2: SEHNR and FQNEAQ (reference sequence). Written as DNA, the CDR3 is TGTGCCAGTCGAGAGGGGAGCGGGAACACCGGGGAGCTGTTTTTT. Protein product: CASREGSGNTGELFF.

This clone has just a few counts. The rearrangement uses TRBV18 and TRBJ1-2, with D uncertain. This CDR3 comprises 12 residues. The V gene's germline CDR1 is KGHSH and CDR2 LQKENI. V dropped 5 bases and J dropped 5 bases, with 9 bases sitting between them. CDR3 in amino acids: CASSKGDYGYTF. The CDR3 nucleotides read TGTGCCAGCTCAAAGGGCGATTATGGCTACACCTTC.

The rearrangement uses TRBV10-3 and TRBJ2-2; D is uncertain. CDR1 ENHRY and CDR2 SYGVKD come from the germline V gene. The CDR3 runs to 13 residues. With 8 bases removed from V and 7 bases from J, the gap between germline ends came to 14 bases. The CDR3 coding sequence is TGTGCCATCTCAAGGAGTACCGGCGGGGAGCTGTTTTTT. It translates to CAISRSTGGELFF.

The rearrangement uses TRBV30 and TRBJ2-7, with D perhaps given as TRBD1 or TRBD2 (5 bases each). Germline CDR1 reads GTSNPN; CDR2 reads SVGIG (reference sequence). The CDR3 is 13 residues long. V lost 2 bases and J lost 2, with 10 bases in between. CDR3 sequence (DNA): TGTGCCTGGAGTCCGGGACGAACCTACGAGCAGTACTTC. Translating gives CAWSPGRTYEQYF.

A few counts support this clone. V is TRBV21-1 and J is TRBJ2-7; the D segment call TRBD1 is taken from the table without a DNA check. TRBV21-1 is labeled a pseudogene. There are 14 residues in the CDR3. The CDR3 region is CASSGRDRVYEQYF. For the CDR3, the DNA is TGTGCCAGCAGCGGCCGGGACAGGGTCTACGAGCAGTACTTC.

Written as DNA, the CDR3 is TGCAGCGCCCTGACAAGTGTAGGCACTGAAGCTTTCTTT. As protein: CSALTSVGTEAFF. V usage is TRBV29-1 and J usage is TRBJ1-1; D is ambiguous. Germline assignment: CDR1 SQVTM and CDR2 ANQGSEA. This CDR3 is built from 13 residues. Trimming took 7 bases from V and 4 from J, leaving 16 bases between them.

This sequence joins TRBV11-1 and TRBJ2-7; the D gene could be TRBD1 or TRBD2 (5 bases each). The length of the CDR3 is 14 residues. Trimming cost V 6 bases and J 3 bases, with 15 bases left between them. Germline V CDR1 and CDR2: SGHAT, FQDESV (reference sequence). In DNA form, the CDR3 reads TGTGCCAGCAGTATACAGGACTCCAACTACGAGCAGTACTTC. It yields the protein CASSIQDSNYEQYF.

The table lists this clone with a few counts. This chain connects TRBV28 to TRBJ2-7, with TRBD1 matching 7 bases. Germline values: CDR1 MDHEN, CDR2 SYDVKM. V lost 5 bases and J lost 3; bases outside the gene matches: 4. This CDR3 is 13 amino acids long. The CDR3 sequence: CASSEGQVYEQYF. CDR3 DNA: TGTGCCAGCAGTGAAGGACAGGTCTACGAGCAGTACTTC.

The gene calls are TRBV4-3 and TRBJ1-4; D call uncertain. The CDR3 length is 17 residues. Germline assignment: CDR1 LGHNA and CDR2 YSLEER. The germline V and J ends were trimmed by 3 bases and 4 bases, with 18 bases remaining between them. The CDR3 DNA reads TGCGCCAGCAGCCAGGCTGGCGGGTTCCAGATTAATGAAAAACTGTTTTTT. This codes for CASSQAGGFQINEKLFF.

The chain recombines TRBV27 with TRBJ2-5; D might be TRBD1 (6 bases). The CDR3 has 13 amino acids. The germline V gene has CDR1 MNHEY and CDR2 SMNVEV (reference sequence). With 3 bases removed from V and 3 bases from J, the gap between germline ends came to 8 bases. The CDR3 DNA reads as TGTGCCAGCAGTTTGAACAGGGAAGAGACCCAGTACTTC. It specifies CASSLNREETQYF.

V usage is TRBV18 and J usage is TRBJ2-3; the match to TRBD1 covers 7 bases. The junction had 5 bases not matched to a gene; V was cut back by 3 bases and J by 5 bases. CDR1 and CDR2 from the germline V gene are KGHSH and LQKENI. This CDR3 has 14 amino acids. DNA for the CDR3: TGTGCCAGCTCACCGGGGACAGCCAAAGATACGCAGTATTTT. Amino acids: CASSPGTAKDTQYF.

Comment on this clone: Other DNA sequences in the same sample also yield this CDR3. The chain has TRBV9 and TRBJ2-3; unclear D gene. CDR3 length equals 11 residues. Germline-derived CDR1 and CDR2 are SGDLS and YYNGEE. V lost 0 bases, J lost 5 bases, and 1 base lay in between. In DNA, the CDR3 is TGTGCCAGCAGCGTAGTAGATACGCAGTATTTT. Amino acid sequence: CASSVVDTQYF. Full variable domain (remainder filled in from reference TRBV9 and TRBJ2-3): DSGVTQTPKHLITATGQRVTLRCSPRSGDLSVYWYQQSLDQGLQFLIQYYNGEERAKGNILERFSAQQFPDLHSELNLSSLELGDSALYFCASSVVDTQYFGPGTRLTVL.

This CDR3 is CASSYSIGINIQYF. CDR3 nucleotide sequence: TGTGCCAGCAGTTACTCGATCGGGATAAACATTCAGTACTTC. V and J are TRBV6-5 and TRBJ2-4; maybe TRBD2 (5 bases). Trimming stripped 0 bases from V and 6 bases from J, with 9 bases between. The CDR3 extends over 14 amino acids. Germline CDR1 is MNHEY and CDR2 is SVGAGI.

This clone was seen only a few times. The chain has TRBV30 and TRBJ2-1; D is perhaps TRBD2 (7 bases). Germline V gives CDR1 GTSNPN, CDR2 SVGIG (reference sequence). This CDR3 is built from 15 residues. The V end was cut by 1 base, the J end by 7 bases, with 17 bases between. The CDR3 DNA reads TGTGCCTGGAGTGCTGGCGGGAGAAGGGGGAATGAGCAGTTCTTC. This encodes CAWSAGGRRGNEQFF.

This sequence joins TRBV20-1 and TRBJ2-3; the D is unclear. The CDR3 is made up of 11 amino acids. Germline loops: CDR1 DFQATT, CDR2 SNEGSKA (reference sequence). Trimming removed 5 bases at V and 4 bases at J, with 7 bases between. The CDR3, as DNA: TGCAGTGCTTCGGTAGCAGATACGCAGTATTTT. This encodes CSASVADTQYF.

This clone was counted only a few times. CDR3 loop: CASSRSRINEQFF. The CDR3 DNA follows: TGTGCCAGCAGCCGTTCGCGTATAAATGAGCAGTTCTTC. The rearrangement uses TRBV7-7 and TRBJ2-1; D is ambiguous. The CDR3 totals 13 residues. Per germline, CDR1 SSHAT and CDR2 FNYEAQ (reference sequence). Trimming cost V 5 bases and J 7 bases, with 12 bases left between them.

The rearrangement links TRBV15 to TRBJ2-7; TRBD1 is a possible D gene (6 bases). Germline V gene lookup returns CDR1 LNHNV and CDR2 YYDKDF (reference sequence). This CDR3 spans 14 amino acids. V shed 5 bases and J shed 5 bases, with 16 bases lying between them. The CDR3 nucleotides are TGTGCCACCAGCCGGACCGGGACACTGGACGAGCAGTACTTC. Translated, it gives CATSRTGTLDEQYF. Combining the CDR3 with reference TRBV15 and TRBJ2-7 gives the whole variable domain DAMVIQNPRYQVTQFGKPVTLSCSQTLNHNVMYWYQQKSSQAPKLLFHYYDKDFNNEADTPDNFQSRRPNTSFCFLDIRSPGLGDTAMYLCATSRTGTLDEQYFGPGTRLTVT.

This sequence joins TRBV27 and TRBJ1-5; TRBD1 agrees at 8 bases. This CDR3 region has 14 residues. Germline loops: CDR1 MNHEY, CDR2 SMNVEV (reference sequence). Trimming at V came to 6 bases and at J to 2 bases, leaving 3 bases not matched to a gene. The CDR3 sequence: CASRMTGGNQPQHF. The CDR3, as DNA: TGTGCCAGCAGGATGACAGGGGGCAATCAGCCCCAGCATTTT.